One sample yielded the 14 T cell receptor beta chains listed below, sequenced in a study of cytomegalovirus exposure and HLA in healthy donors. This PCR relied on a set of 60 Vbeta primers and 13 Jbeta primers. Clones were sequenced by immunoSEQ multiplex PCR, and TCRdb holds only the in-frame ones, with some missing. The sample holds tens of thousands of clones; under 90% are singletons and the top ten take approximately 3.8%. Sequencing input: PBMCs. Source of these receptors: a man in his fifties or sixties in good health and CMV-seronegative.

The chain couples TRBV28 to TRBJ1-5; TRBD1 matches 9 bases. The CDR3 contains 16 residues. Germline CDR1 MDHEN, CDR2 SYDVKM. The V segment lost 2 bases and the J segment 0 bases; nucleotides outside the gene matches: 2. For the CDR3, the DNA is TGTGCCAGCAGTTTACGGGGACAGGGTAGCAATCAGCCCCAGCATTTT. This gives the protein CASSLRGQGSNQPQHF. The full variable domain, in which reference TRBV28 and TRBJ1-5 provide the parts outside the CDR3, is DVKVTQSSRYLVKRTGEKVFLECVQDMDHENMFWYRQDPGLGLRLIYFSYDVKMKEKGDIPEGYSVSREKKERFSLILESASTNQTSMYLCASSLRGQGSNQPQHFGDGTRLSIL.

This clone showed up just a few times. The chain recombines TRBV6-1 with TRBJ1-4; 10 bases agree with TRBD1. V was pared by 1 base and J by 7 bases, with 3 bases of the junction left unmatched. This CDR3 spans 15 amino acids. Per the germline V gene, CDR1 is MNHNS and CDR2 is SASEGT. As DNA, the CDR3 is TGTGCCAGCAGTGAAGTTGGGACAGGGGTTGAAAAACTGTTTTTT. This translates into CASSEVGTGVEKLFF.

The chain joins TRBV7-3 to TRBJ2-7; 8 positions agree with TRBD1. The CDR3 totals 15 residues. Trimming removed 5 bases from V and 1 base from J; junction bases left unmatched: 7. Germline CDR1 is SGHTA and CDR2 is FQGTGA. CDR3 bases: TGTGCCAGCAGCCTTCGACAGGGGAGGTCCTACGAGCAGTACTTC. Residues: CASSLRQGRSYEQYF.

The chain uses TRBV5-1 and TRBJ1-2; 7 bases fit TRBD1. The length of the CDR3 is 14 residues. V shed 0 bases, J shed 5 bases, and the junction held 4 bases outside the gene matches. Looked up from germline, CDR1 is SGHRS and CDR2 is YFSETQ. CDR3 DNA sequence: TGCGCCAGCAGCTTGGGACAGGGTGTTTATGGCTACACCTTC. Translation: CASSLGQGVYGYTF.

The chain has TRBV2 and TRBJ1-2, with D unresolved. This CDR3 has 12 residues. Germline V gene sequence: CDR1 SNHLY, CDR2 FYNNEI. Trimming took off 6 bases at V and 2 bases at J, with 7 bases between the two ends. The CDR3 region has the DNA TGTGCCAGCAGCGGAGGAAACTATGGCTACACCTTC. The encoded protein is CASSGGNYGYTF.

This clone was detected a few times. The genes are TRBV5-4 and TRBJ2-3; 11 bases agree with TRBD2. Trimming removed 4 bases from V and 2 bases from J; junction bases left unmatched: 6. CDR1 and CDR2 from the germline V gene are SGHNT and YYREEE (reference sequence). The length of the CDR3 is 16 residues. CDR3 nucleotides: TGTGCCAGCAGCGCGGGACTAGCGGACTACACAGATACGCAGTATTTT. Residues: CASSAGLADYTDTQYF.

The chain recombines TRBV28 with TRBJ1-2; TRBD1 aligns across 8 bases. The CDR3 extends over 16 amino acids. In germline, CDR1 is MDHEN, CDR2 SYDVKM. The junction had 11 bases not matched to a gene; V was cut back by 4 bases and J by 4 bases. CDR3 protein: CASSSGTGRTLYGYTF. The CDR3 DNA follows: TGTGCCAGCAGTTCCGGGACAGGACGGACACTCTATGGCTACACCTTC.

This rearrangement joins TRBV13 to TRBJ2-5; 12 bases line up with TRBD2. The V gene's germline CDR1 is PRHDT and CDR2 FYEKMQ (reference sequence). CDR3 size: 18 residues. V was clipped by 1 base and J by 2 bases; unmatched bases: 8. CDR3 sequence reads: CASSLVRLAGERQETQYF. CDR3 in DNA: TGTGCCAGCAGCTTAGTGCGACTAGCGGGAGAACGACAAGAGACCCAGTACTTC.

The CDR3 here is CASSTGGSGYTF. The DNA for the CDR3 is TGTGCCAGCAGCACAGGGGGCAGTGGCTACACCTTC. V gene TRBV6-5 combines with J gene TRBJ1-2, with 9 bases that match TRBD1. The CDR3 is 12 residues long. Per germline, CDR1 MNHEY and CDR2 SVGAGI. J lost 7 bases, V lost 6 bases, and 3 bases had no gene match.

The rearrangement joins TRBV10-3 to TRBJ1-5, with D perhaps matching TRBD1 (5 bases). Trimming stripped 0 bases from V and 5 bases from J, with 8 bases between. This CDR3 is built from 14 residues. Per germline, CDR1 ENHRY and CDR2 SYGVKD. CDR3 residues: CAISESQGHQPQHF. CDR3 nucleotides: TGTGCCATCAGTGAGTCCCAGGGCCATCAGCCCCAGCATTTT.

This clone was observed a few times. CDR3 residues: CASTQGRVNQPQHF. Here the CDR3 DNA reads TGTGCCAGCACCCAGGGTCGAGTGAATCAGCCCCAGCATTTT. The V gene is TRBV2, the J gene TRBJ1-5; D might be TRBD1 (5 bases). V lost 7 bases to trimming and J lost 4 bases, with 14 bases between them. The CDR3 has 14 amino acids. Germline CDR1 reads SNHLY; CDR2 reads FYNNEI. The full variable domain, rest sourced from reference TRBV2 and TRBJ1-5, is EPEVTQTPSHQVTQMGQEVILRCVPISNHLYFYWYRQILGQKVEFLVSFYNNEISEKSEIFDDQFSVERPDGSNFTLKIRSTKLEDSAMYFCASTQGRVNQPQHFGDGTRLSIL.

CDR3 bases: TGCGCCGGCGGGGACCCCAACACCGGGGAGCTGTTTTTT. Translating it yields CAGGDPNTGELFF. This chain connects TRBV5-1 to TRBJ2-2; a possible D gene is TRBD2 (6 bases). CDR1 is SGHRS, CDR2 YFSETQ, per germline. The V gene lost 10 bases and the J gene lost 2 bases, with 12 bases spanning the gap. This CDR3 spans 13 amino acids.

The chain combines TRBV7-8 with TRBJ1-2; the D is unclear. Germline CDR1 is SGHVS and CDR2 is FQNEAQ. The ends were cut back, 3 bases at V and 5 bases at J, with 7 bases in the middle. The CDR3 has 12 residues. In nucleotides, the CDR3 is TGTGCCAGCAGCTTTACTGATTATGGCTACACCTTC. The encoded protein is CASSFTDYGYTF.

V usage is TRBV5-1 and J usage is TRBJ2-7; tentatively, D is TRBD2 (6 bases). The germline gives CDR1 SGHRS, CDR2 YFSETQ. Between the trimmed V and J ends, which lost 7 bases and 5 bases, there was a span of 22 bases. This CDR3 spans 15 amino acids. CDR3 coding DNA: TGCGCCAGCTCCATATCGGGAGACAGAGGGCACGAGCAGTACTTC. Protein: CASSISGDRGHEQYF.